This T cell receptor (beta chain) was retrieved from a study of blood T cells in healthy people across ages. Total RNA extraction produced at least 5.5 micrograms (per sample) for the study. With a J-beta primer mix and a sample-barcoded 5' primer, a second PCR ran 7 to 11 cycles. TCRdb re-called the 5' RACE reads with MiXCR, one entry per CDR3 protein. This sample has about 2 million distinct CDR3 sequences; 49% occur once, and the top ten carry 2.1%. Trimming took off 4 bases at V and 7 bases at J, with 22 bases between the two ends. The CDR3 totals 16 residues. From germline, CDR1 is SGHTA and CDR2 FQGNSA.

This clonotype originated in a woman in her thirties or forties in good health. The material sequenced was blood. The chain links TRBV7-2 to TRBJ2-5; D is uncertain. CDR3 coding DNA: TGTGCCAGCAGCTCGAGACCTCCCATTGGAAGTGGGACCCAGTACTTC. Its translation is CASSSRPPIGSGTQYF.